This T cell receptor beta chain was observed in a study of blood T cell repertoires in COVID-19. For the study at large: Both acute and convalescent COVID-19 samples were obtained from the United States, Italy and Spain.

The V end lost 0 bases, the J end lost 4 bases, and 4 bases lay between the germline ends. The CDR3 contains 13 residues. The germline V gene encodes CDR1 LGHNA and CDR2 YNFKEQ. Original processing notes: Using reference gene primer amplification, nucleated cell counts were estimated. TCRdb keeps only in-frame clones here, not all; method: immunoSEQ multiplex PCR. D and trimming were read from the DNA, whereas the V and J calls and clone size are those reported in that table. The top ten clones hold roughly 5% of a sample with more than 250,000 clones, roughly 85% of them seen once. The clonotype was recovered from a man in his fifties with active or convalescent COVID-19. The chain links TRBV4-2 to TRBJ1-5; D gene unclear. Source material: peripheral blood. CDR3 residues: CASSQDRNQPQHF. The CDR3 DNA follows: TGTGCCAGCAGCCAAGATCGGAATCAGCCCCAGCATTTT.